Presented here are 5 T cell receptor beta chains from one specimen sequenced in a study of T cell repertoires in cytomegalovirus infection (dated by TCRdb to between 2017 and 2020). This sample was sequenced with an Illumina HiSeq 1500. The public reads were reanalyzed by TCRdb: fastp trimming at Q25, MiXCR alignment, in-frame beta chains only. All rows with the same CDR3 protein become a single entry with the most common DNA and genes. The sample profile shows 640,000 or so distinct CDR3 sequences; approximately 33% of them were found once. Of the sample, 15% to 20% falls within the top ten clones. No antigen has been identified for these receptors. According to the study, the label for this sample's treatment or condition signals: in vitro stimulation with specific CMV peptide epitopes to enrich CMV-specific T cells. This specimen was cultured PBMCs, taken from culture after CMV antigen stimulation. All receptors derive from a human donor in good health (CMV status not recorded). Some clones in this sample may be carry-over from other donors' samples.

The V gene is TRBV7-2, the J gene TRBJ2-5, with D unresolved. Germline V gene lookup returns CDR1 SGHTA and CDR2 FQGNSA. V lost 6 bases to trimming and J lost 5 bases, with 7 bases between them. The CDR3 is 11 residues long. The CDR3 DNA reads TGTGCCAGCAGGGTCTGGGAGACCCAGTACTTC. This sequence encodes CASRVWETQYF.

This chain joins TRBV9 and TRBJ2-3; D unclear. The CDR3 has 13 residues. Germline V gene lookup returns CDR1 SGDLS and CDR2 YYNGEE. V lost 0 bases, J lost 8 bases, and 10 bases lay in between. The CDR3 reads CASSVGTAGTQYF. The CDR3 DNA sequence: TGTGCCAGCAGCGTAGGAACGGCCGGTACGCAGTATTTT.

The rearrangement links TRBV18 to TRBJ1-4, with D perhaps TRBD1 (5 bases). CDR1 and CDR2 (germline): KGHSH, LQKENI. The CDR3 covers 13 residues. V lost 3 bases to trimming and J lost 7 bases, with 9 bases between them. This CDR3 is CASSPGTSEKLFF. CDR3 DNA sequence: TGTGCCAGCTCACCCGGGACCTCTGAAAAACTGTTTTTT.

This rearrangement joins TRBV11-2 to TRBJ2-4; D may be TRBD2 (6 bases). CDR3 length: 12 amino acids. Looked up from germline, CDR1 is SGHAT and CDR2 is FQNNGV. V was cut by 8 bases and J by 1 base, with 6 bases left in between. CDR3 sequence (DNA): TGTGCCAGCGGGGGGGCCAAAAACATTCAGTACTTC. It specifies CASGGAKNIQYF.

This clonotype has a count of ten or more. V is TRBV7-2 and J is TRBJ2-1; TRBD2 matches 7 bases. This CDR3 spans 15 amino acids. The J segment lost 0 bases and the V segment lost 8 bases, leaving 7 bases of the junction unmatched. Germline loops: CDR1 SGHTA, CDR2 FQGNSA. Here the CDR3 reads CASGPWTSSYNEQFF. Here the CDR3 DNA reads TGTGCCAGCGGCCCCTGGACTAGCTCCTACAATGAGCAGTTCTTC.